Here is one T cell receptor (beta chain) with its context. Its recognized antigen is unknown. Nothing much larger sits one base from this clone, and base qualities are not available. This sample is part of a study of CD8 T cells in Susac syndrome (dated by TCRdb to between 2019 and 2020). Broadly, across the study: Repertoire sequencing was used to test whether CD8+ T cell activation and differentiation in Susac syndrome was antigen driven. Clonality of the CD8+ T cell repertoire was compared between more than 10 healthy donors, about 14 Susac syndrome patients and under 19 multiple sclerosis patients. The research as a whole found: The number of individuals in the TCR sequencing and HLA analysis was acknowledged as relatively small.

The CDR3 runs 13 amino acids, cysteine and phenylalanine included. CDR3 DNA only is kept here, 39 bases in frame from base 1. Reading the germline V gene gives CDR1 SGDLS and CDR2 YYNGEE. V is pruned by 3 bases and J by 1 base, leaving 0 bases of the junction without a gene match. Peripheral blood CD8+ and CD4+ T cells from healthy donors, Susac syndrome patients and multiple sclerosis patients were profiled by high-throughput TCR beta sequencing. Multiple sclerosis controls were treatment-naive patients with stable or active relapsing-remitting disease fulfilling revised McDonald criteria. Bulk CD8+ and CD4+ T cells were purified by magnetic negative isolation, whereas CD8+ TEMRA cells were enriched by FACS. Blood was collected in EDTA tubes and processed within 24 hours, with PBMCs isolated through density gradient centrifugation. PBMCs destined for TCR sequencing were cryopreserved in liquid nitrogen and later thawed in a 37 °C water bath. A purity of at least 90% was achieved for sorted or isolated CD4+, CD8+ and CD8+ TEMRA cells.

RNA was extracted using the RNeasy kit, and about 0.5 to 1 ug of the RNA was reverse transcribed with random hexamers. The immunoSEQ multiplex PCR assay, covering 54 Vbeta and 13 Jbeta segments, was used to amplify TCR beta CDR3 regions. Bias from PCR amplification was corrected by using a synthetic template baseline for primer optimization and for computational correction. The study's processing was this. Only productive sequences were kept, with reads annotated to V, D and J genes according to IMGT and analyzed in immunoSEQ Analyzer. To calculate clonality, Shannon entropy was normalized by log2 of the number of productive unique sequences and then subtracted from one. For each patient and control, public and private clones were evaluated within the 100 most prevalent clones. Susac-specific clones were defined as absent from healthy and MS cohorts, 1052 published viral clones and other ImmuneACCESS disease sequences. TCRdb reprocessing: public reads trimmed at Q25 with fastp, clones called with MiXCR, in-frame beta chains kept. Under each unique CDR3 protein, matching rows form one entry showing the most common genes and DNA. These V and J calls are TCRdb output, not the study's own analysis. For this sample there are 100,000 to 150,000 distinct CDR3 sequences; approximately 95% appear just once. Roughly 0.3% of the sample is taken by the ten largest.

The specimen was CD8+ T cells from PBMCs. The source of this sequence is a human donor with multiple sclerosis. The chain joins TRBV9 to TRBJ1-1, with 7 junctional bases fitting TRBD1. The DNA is TGTGCCAGCAGCGCAGGGGGGAACACTGAAGCTTTCTTT. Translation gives CASSAGGNTEAFF.